Shown below are 23 T cell receptor beta chains from a single sample sequenced in a study of cytomegalovirus exposure and HLA in healthy donors (dated by TCRdb to 2015 to 2018). Library prep was done by the immunoSEQ multiplex PCR assay. For the multiplex PCR, a mixture combining 60 forward primers for TCR Vbeta segments and 13 reverse primers for TCR Jbeta segments was used. TCRdb limited this immuneACCESS table to in-frame rearrangements with V and J called. A share of clones is missing; checked studies link under half to unresolved V genes, and the rest is unexplained. The table for this sample lists about 160,000 clones; roughly 63% of them were counted only once. In total, the top ten clones hold 7% to 8.5% of the sample. The sample consisted of PBMCs. These receptors came from a woman between 55 and 75 years old in good health and CMV-seropositive.

J is TRBJ1-1 and V is TRBV2; 7 nucleotides align to TRBD1. Germline assignment: CDR1 SNHLY and CDR2 FYNNEI. V gave up 5 bases and J gave up 0 bases; unmatched junction bases: 3. The CDR3 has 14 amino acids. CDR3 region: CASSPQGLNTEAFF. Here the CDR3 DNA reads TGTGCCAGCAGTCCACAGGGGTTGAACACTGAAGCTTTCTTT. Based on the CDR3 plus reference TRBV2 and TRBJ1-1, the full variable domain is EPEVTQTPSHQVTQMGQEVILRCVPISNHLYFYWYRQILGQKVEFLVSFYNNEISEKSEIFDDQFSVERPDGSNFTLKIRSTKLEDSAMYFCASSPQGLNTEAFFGQGTRLTVV.

The chain recombines TRBV9 with TRBJ2-7, with 9 bases lining up with TRBD2. The germline gives CDR1 SGDLS, CDR2 YYNGEE. After removal of 3 bases from V and 3 bases from J, the junction contained 7 bases not matched to a gene. The CDR3 runs to 15 residues. The CDR3 here is CASSADASGIYEQYF. CDR3 coding DNA: TGTGCCAGCAGCGCAGATGCTAGCGGGATCTACGAGCAGTACTTC.

This clone was detected only a few times. The chain employs TRBV27 and TRBJ2-1; 7 nucleotides line up with TRBD1. Germline-derived CDR1 and CDR2 are MNHEY and SMNVEV (reference sequence). The J segment lost 4 bases and the V segment lost 4 bases, leaving 4 bases of the junction unmatched. This CDR3 has 14 residues. CDR3 in amino acids: CASSYRGRYNEQFF. The CDR3 DNA is TGTGCCAGCAGTTACAGGGGAAGATACAATGAGCAGTTCTTC.

The J gene is TRBJ2-7, the V gene TRBV6-5, with D maybe TRBD2 (6 bases). V lost 2 bases to trimming and J lost 4 bases, with 12 bases between them. CDR3 length equals 14 residues. The germline V gene encodes CDR1 MNHEY and CDR2 SVGAGI. The CDR3 DNA reads TGTGCCAGCAGTTACGCGACAAGCGGGTACGAGCAGTACTTC. Its translation: CASSYATSGYEQYF.

This CDR3 reads CASSVVEITEAFF. For the CDR3, the DNA is TGTGCCAGCAGTGTGGTAGAGATCACTGAAGCTTTCTTT. The V and J genes are TRBV6-1 and TRBJ1-1; unclear D gene. V gave up 4 bases and J gave up 4 bases, with 10 bases separating them. Germline lookup yields CDR1 MNHNS and CDR2 SASEGT. CDR3 length: 13 residues.

This chain uses TRBV5-6 with TRBJ2-7; perhaps TRBD1 as D (6 bases). The V end lost 4 bases, the J end lost 2 bases, and 13 bases lay between the germline ends. Germline V gene data show CDR1 as SGHDT and CDR2 as YYEEEE. The CDR3 is 14 amino acids. The CDR3 DNA is TGTGCCAGCAGCCCCTCGGACAGCCCCTACGAGCAGTACTTC. Its translation: CASSPSDSPYEQYF.

A note on this clone: One junction end does not reproduce the germline sequence, and a read error may be involved. Additional DNA sequences in this sample encode the identical CDR3. This chain joins TRBV6-5 and TRBJ2-4, with 7 bases matching TRBD1. Germline-derived CDR1 and CDR2 are MNHEY and SVGAGI. The CDR3 sequence is 11 residues long. CDR3 protein: CASSSGQLQYF. DNA of the CDR3: TGTGCCAGCAGTTCGGGACAGCTTCAATACTTC.

The chain employs TRBV28 and TRBJ1-4; TRBD1 matches at 9 bases. This CDR3 has 13 residues. Unmatched junction bases numbered 3, after V lost 8 bases and J lost 5 bases. The germline CDR1 and CDR2 sequences are MDHEN and SYDVKM. The CDR3 spells CASRDRANEKLFF. The DNA of the CDR3 is TGTGCCAGCCGGGACAGGGCGAATGAAAAACTGTTTTTT.

The V call is TRBV5-4, the J call TRBJ1-1; D is unclear. V gave up 4 bases and J gave up 5 bases, with 12 bases separating them. CDR1 and CDR2 from the germline V gene are SGHNT and YYREEE (reference sequence). The CDR3 is made up of 13 amino acids. The CDR3 sequence is CASSPPGVTEAFF. The DNA of the CDR3 is TGTGCCAGCAGCCCCCCCGGGGTAACTGAAGCTTTCTTT.

The chain combines TRBV7-9 with TRBJ1-1; D may be TRBD1 (5 bases). The CDR3 spans 14 residues. The germline gives CDR1 SEHNR, CDR2 FQNEAQ (reference sequence). Trimming stripped 1 base from V and 4 bases from J, with 10 bases between. The chain's CDR3 is CASSLEGASTEAFF. Written as DNA, the CDR3 is TGTGCCAGCAGCTTAGAAGGGGCGAGCACTGAAGCTTTCTTT.

There are a few counts of this clone. The chain employs TRBV25-1 and TRBJ2-7; TRBD2 agrees at 14 bases. Germline loops: CDR1 MGHDK, CDR2 SYGVNS. The CDR3 is made up of 16 amino acids. The ends lost 2 bases at V and 4 bases at J; junction bases unmatched: 4. The CDR3 spells CASSEKGLAGVYEQYF. The CDR3 DNA sequence: TGTGCCAGCAGTGAAAAGGGACTAGCGGGAGTGTACGAGCAGTACTTC.

The chain employs TRBV30 and TRBJ1-2, with D unresolved. With 2 bases removed from V and 2 bases from J, the gap between germline ends came to 15 bases. The germline V gene has CDR1 GTSNPN and CDR2 SVGIG (reference sequence). The CDR3 is 15 amino acids. The CDR3 protein is CAWSLTAGSNYGYTF. The CDR3 DNA reads TGTGCCTGGAGTCTTACGGCAGGCTCCAACTATGGCTACACCTTC. The entire variable domain, with the rest obtained from reference TRBV30 and TRBJ1-2, is as follows: SQTIHQWPATLVQPVGSPLSLECTVEGTSNPNLYWYRQAAGRGLQLLFYSVGIGQISSEVPQNLSASRPQDRQFILSSKKLLLSDSGFYLCAWSLTAGSNYGYTFGSGTRLTVV.

The chain uses TRBV27 and TRBJ1-1; 8 bases are shared with TRBD1. This CDR3 region has 13 residues. Germline values: CDR1 MNHEY, CDR2 SMNVEV (reference sequence). Unmatched junction bases numbered 6, after V lost 6 bases and J lost 6 bases. The CDR3 is CASRDRVNAEAFF. The CDR3 DNA is TGTGCCAGCAGGGACAGGGTCAATGCTGAAGCTTTCTTT.

The chain employs TRBV11-2 and TRBJ2-7; 9 nucleotides line up with TRBD1. The CDR3 consists of 14 residues. Germline V gene data show CDR1 as SGHAT and CDR2 as FQNNGV. With 3 bases clipped from V and 7 bases from J, the junction kept 7 bases outside the gene matches. The CDR3 protein is CASSFSQTGGEQYF. The CDR3 DNA follows: TGTGCCAGCAGCTTCTCCCAGACAGGGGGAGAGCAGTACTTC.

The chain uses TRBV7-2 and TRBJ2-7; 9 bases agree with TRBD1. Germline CDR1 is SGHTA and CDR2 is FQGNSA. CDR3 length: 17 amino acids. Unmatched junction bases numbered 15, after V lost 0 bases and J lost 9 bases. The CDR3 protein is CASSLALQGQGRGWQYF. The CDR3 coding sequence is TGTGCCAGCAGCTTAGCGCTGCAAGGACAGGGGAGGGGTTGGCAGTACTTC.

The chain has TRBV5-1 and TRBJ1-4; 8 bases map to TRBD1. The germline V gene has CDR1 SGHRS and CDR2 YFSETQ. V was pared by 9 bases and J by 4 bases, with 8 bases of the junction left unmatched. This CDR3 comprises 14 residues. CDR3 loop: CATRQGSNNEKLFF. DNA of the CDR3: TGCGCCACAAGACAGGGGTCAAATAATGAAAAACTGTTTTTT.

This chain links TRBV19 with TRBJ1-2; TRBD1 aligns across 7 bases. Germline-derived CDR1 and CDR2 are LNHDA and SQIVND (reference sequence). The V gene end was trimmed by 2 bases and the J gene end by 2 bases; junction bases not matched to a gene: 8. The CDR3 loop spans 16 amino acids. CDR3 sequence (DNA): TGTGCCAGTAGTATACCCATGCGACAGGGCAACTATGGCTACACCTTC. Translation: CASSIPMRQGNYGYTF. Looking up the rest from reference TRBV19 and TRBJ1-2 gives the full variable domain: DGGITQSPKYLFRKEGQNVTLSCEQNLNHDAMYWYRQDPGQGLRLIYYSQIVNDFQKGDIAEGYSVSREKKESFPLTVTSAQKNPTAFYLCASSIPMRQGNYGYTFGSGTRLTVV.

The rearrangement joins TRBV30 to TRBJ1-2; perhaps TRBD1 as D (5 bases). The V end lost 4 bases, the J end lost 4 bases, and 19 bases lay between the germline ends. Germline CDR1 reads GTSNPN; CDR2 reads SVGIG (reference sequence). The CDR3 has 15 residues. CDR3 in DNA: TGTGCCTGGACAAGGGAGGGGACGAGAAGCTATGGCTACACCTTC. This codes for CAWTREGTRSYGYTF.

V usage is TRBV19 and J usage is TRBJ1-1; TRBD1 agrees at 10 bases. Losses at the gene ends were 10 bases for V and 5 bases for J; bases not matched to a gene: 7. Germline values: CDR1 LNHDA, CDR2 SQIVND (reference sequence). CDR3 length equals 13 residues. DNA of the CDR3: TGTGCCATTCGGACAGGGGGGAGGACTGAAGCTTTCTTT. It yields the protein CAIRTGGRTEAFF.

This clone was counted a single time. The V gene is TRBV27, the J gene TRBJ2-2; 8 bases line up with TRBD2. V shed 2 bases and J 1 base; nucleotides not matched to a gene: 3. CDR3 length: 16 amino acids. CDR1 is MNHEY, CDR2 SMNVEV, per germline (reference sequence). The DNA for the CDR3 is TGTGCCAGCAGTTTAAGCGGGGGCTTGAACACCGGGGAGCTGTTTTTT. Translation: CASSLSGGLNTGELFF.

This rearrangement joins TRBV7-2 to TRBJ2-1, with 9 positions matching TRBD2. This CDR3 has 14 amino acids. Germline CDR1 reads SGHTA; CDR2 reads FQGNSA. J gave up 5 bases and V 4 bases, and 3 bases lay outside the gene matches. CDR3 region: CASSSGTSNNEQFF. In DNA, the CDR3 is TGTGCCAGCAGCTCCGGGACTAGCAACAATGAGCAGTTCTTC. The full variable domain, completed using reference TRBV7-2 and TRBJ2-1, is GAGVSQSPSNKVTEKGKDVELRCDPISGHTALYWYRQSLGQGLEFLIYFQGNSAPDKSGLPSDRFSAERTGGSVSTLTIQRTQQEDSAVYLCASSSGTSNNEQFFGPGTRLTVL.

This clone was picked up a small number of times. The gene calls are TRBV6-5 and TRBJ1-2, with D maybe TRBD1 (6 bases). The CDR3 runs to 14 residues. Looked up from germline, CDR1 is MNHEY and CDR2 is SVGAGI. Trimming removed 6 bases from V and 5 bases from J, with 16 bases in between. CDR3 in DNA: TGTGCCAGCAGCCGCGGACAGTCGAGATATGGCTACACCTTC. Translating it yields CASSRGQSRYGYTF.

This chain uses TRBV5-4 with TRBJ1-1; 11 bases line up with TRBD1. The germline CDR1 and CDR2 sequences are SGHNT and YYREEE (reference sequence). The J segment lost 7 bases and the V segment lost 7 bases, leaving 6 bases of the junction unmatched. CDR3 length: 13 amino acids. The CDR3 loop reads CASQDRGRDEAFF. The CDR3 DNA follows: TGTGCCAGCCAGGACAGGGGGCGCGATGAAGCTTTCTTT.